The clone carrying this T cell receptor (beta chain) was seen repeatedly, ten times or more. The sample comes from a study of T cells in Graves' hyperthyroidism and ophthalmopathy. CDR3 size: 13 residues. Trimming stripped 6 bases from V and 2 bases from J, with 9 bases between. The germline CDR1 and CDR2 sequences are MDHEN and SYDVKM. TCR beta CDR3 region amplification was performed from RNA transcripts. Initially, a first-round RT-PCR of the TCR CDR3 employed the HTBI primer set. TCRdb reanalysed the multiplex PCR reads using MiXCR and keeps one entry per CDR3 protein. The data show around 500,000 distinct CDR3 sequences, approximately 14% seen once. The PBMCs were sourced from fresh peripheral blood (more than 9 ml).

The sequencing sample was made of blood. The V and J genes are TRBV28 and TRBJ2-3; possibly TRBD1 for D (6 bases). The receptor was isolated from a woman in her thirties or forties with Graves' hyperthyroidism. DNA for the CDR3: TGTGCCAGCAGGGGGGCTGCCACAGATACGCAGTATTTT. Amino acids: CASRGAATDTQYF.